The 32 T cell receptor beta chains given below trace back to one sample, sequenced in a study of cytomegalovirus exposure and HLA in healthy donors listed by TCRdb under 2017. The method behind the library was the immunoSEQ multiplex PCR assay. For the multiplex PCR, a mixture combining 60 forward primers for TCR Vbeta segments and 13 reverse primers for TCR Jbeta segments was used. What TCRdb holds here is the immuneACCESS table cut down to in-frame rearrangements. Part of the clones is not present; checked against another copy, under half of the missing clones reflect an unresolved V gene, and the others are unexplained. The sample table shows about 200,000 clones, and about 80% are seen once. Of the sample, 1.3% to 1.5% falls within the top ten clones. Sequenced material: PBMCs. These receptor sequences come from a girl aged 5-17 years in good health and CMV-seronegative.

The chain employs TRBV19 and TRBJ1-6, with D tentatively TRBD1 (5 bases). This CDR3 is built from 14 residues. V lost 6 bases, J lost 5 bases, and 11 bases lay in between. CDR1 and CDR2 from the germline V gene are LNHDA and SQIVND (reference sequence). DNA for the CDR3: TGTGCCAGTAGCTGGACGGGGGATAATTCACCCCTCCACTTT. Protein: CASSWTGDNSPLHF.

This clone was counted a single time. V gene TRBV7-2 combines with J gene TRBJ1-4; D gene uncertain. V dropped 2 bases and J dropped 8 bases, with 6 bases sitting between them. CDR1 is SGHTA, CDR2 FQGNSA, per germline. CDR3 size: 12 residues. CDR3 amino acids: CASSLNLEKLFF. The CDR3, as DNA: TGTGCCAGCAGCTTAAATCTAGAAAAACTGTTTTTT.

This clone occurred a few times. The V and J genes are TRBV6-6 and TRBJ1-3, with 7 bases aligning to TRBD1. Germline CDR1 reads MNHNY; CDR2 reads SVGAGI (reference sequence). The CDR3 covers 15 residues. The J segment lost 4 bases and the V segment lost 5 bases, leaving 8 bases of the junction unmatched. The CDR3 region has the DNA TGTGCCAGCAGTACAACGGGACAGATGGGAAACACCATATATTTT. Protein sequence: CASSTTGQMGNTIYF.

The sample holds one count of this clone. J is TRBJ1-5 and V is TRBV6-6; a possible D gene is TRBD1 (6 bases). Per germline, CDR1 MNHNY and CDR2 SVGAGI (reference sequence). Trimming removed 7 bases at V and 11 bases at J, with 21 bases between. This CDR3 has 14 residues. The CDR3 DNA reads as TGTGCCAGCATCGGGGGGGACATGAGGATAGCCCAGCATTTT. This sequence encodes CASIGGDMRIAQHF.

The chain is built from TRBV15 and TRBJ1-4, with TRBD1 matching 7 bases. The germline gives CDR1 LNHNV, CDR2 YYDKDF (reference sequence). The CDR3 spans 13 residues. V gave up 8 bases and J gave up 5 bases; unmatched junction bases: 5. CDR3 sequence: CATLNRGNEKLFF. The CDR3 DNA follows: TGTGCCACCCTCAACAGGGGAAATGAAAAACTGTTTTTT.

The chain uses TRBV7-9 and TRBJ2-7, with TRBD2 as a possible D gene (5 bases). The V end was cut by 0 bases, the J end by 2 bases, with 20 bases between. The CDR3 spans 18 residues. Germline assignment: CDR1 SEHNR and CDR2 FQNEAQ (reference sequence). The CDR3 spells CASSLALGRVGDTYEQYF. The CDR3 nucleotides are TGTGCCAGCAGCTTAGCGCTTGGGCGGGTAGGAGACACCTACGAGCAGTACTTC. Using reference TRBV7-9 and TRBJ2-7 for the parts outside the CDR3, the full variable domain is DTGVSQNPRHKITKRGQNVTFRCDPISEHNRLYWYRQTLGQGPEFLTYFQNEAQLEKSRLLSDRFSAERPKGSFSTLEIQRTEQGDSAMYLCASSLALGRVGDTYEQYFGPGTRLTVT.

CDR3 sequence: CASKGEGGNTGELFF. Here the CDR3 DNA reads TGTGCCAGCAAGGGGGAAGGAGGGAACACCGGGGAGCTGTTTTTT. The chain recombines TRBV6-4 with TRBJ2-2; possible D gene TRBD1, 6 bases. The V end lost 7 bases, the J end lost 1 base, and 13 bases lay between the germline ends. This CDR3 spans 15 amino acids. From germline, CDR1 is MRHNA and CDR2 SNTAGT.

This chain links TRBV19 with TRBJ1-1, with D possibly TRBD1 on 6 matching bases. The CDR3 length is 14 residues. V dropped 9 bases and J dropped 4 bases, with 18 bases sitting between them. Germline loops: CDR1 LNHDA, CDR2 SQIVND (reference sequence). For the CDR3, the DNA is TGTGCCAGCTCAGAAACAGGGAAAACCACTGAAGCTTTCTTT. Amino acids: CASSETGKTTEAFF.

The chain is built from TRBV15 and TRBJ1-2; a weak D match, TRBD1 (6 bases). CDR3 size: 16 residues. Trimming stripped 1 base from V and 4 bases from J, with 16 bases between. CDR1 and CDR2 from the germline V gene are LNHNV and YYDKDF (reference sequence). The CDR3 sequence: CATSRADEDRPYGYTF. The DNA of the CDR3 is TGTGCCACCAGCAGAGCGGATGAGGACAGACCCTATGGCTACACCTTC. Full variable domain (remainder filled in from reference TRBV15 and TRBJ1-2): DAMVIQNPRYQVTQFGKPVTLSCSQTLNHNVMYWYQQKSSQAPKLLFHYYDKDFNNEADTPDNFQSRRPNTSFCFLDIRSPGLGDTAMYLCATSRADEDRPYGYTFGSGTRLTVV.

The J gene is TRBJ1-6, the V gene TRBV10-3, with 7 positions matching TRBD1. Germline CDR1 reads ENHRY; CDR2 reads SYGVKD. CDR3 size: 14 residues. Trimming removed 6 bases from V and 7 bases from J; junction bases left unmatched: 6. CDR3 amino acids: CAIRGDSENSPLHF. DNA for the CDR3: TGTGCCATCAGGGGGGACAGCGAGAATTCACCCCTCCACTTT.

The V gene is TRBV5-8, the J gene TRBJ2-7, with D perhaps TRBD2 (6 bases). The CDR3 contains 15 residues. Germline V gene data show CDR1 as SGHTS and CDR2 as YDEGEE. Trimming stripped 0 bases from V and 0 bases from J, with 10 bases between. CDR3 residues: CASSLVGLPSYEQYF. The CDR3, as DNA: TGTGCCAGCAGCTTGGTTGGACTACCCTCCTACGAGCAGTACTTC.

The rearrangement joins TRBV28 to TRBJ1-1, with D possibly TRBD1 on 6 matching bases. The germline V gene encodes CDR1 MDHEN and CDR2 SYDVKM. This CDR3 region has 14 residues. V lost 7 bases and J 8 bases, leaving 20 bases between the germline ends. CDR3 in amino acids: CASTLTGHQGEAFF. For the CDR3, the DNA is TGTGCCAGCACTCTGACGGGACACCAGGGGGAAGCTTTCTTT.

V usage is TRBV25-1 and J usage is TRBJ2-5; D gene ambiguous. TRBJ2-7 matches the DNA end more closely, so the J call is doubtful. The germline V gene encodes CDR1 MGHDK and CDR2 SYGVNS. This CDR3 has 16 amino acids. CDR3 amino acids: CASSEDPGRTRNEQYF. CDR3 nucleotide sequence: TGTGCCAGCAGTGAAGACCCAGGCCGTACTCGGAACGAGCAGTACTTC.

V gene TRBV7-2 combines with J gene TRBJ1-2; D ambiguous. This CDR3 region has 15 residues. The V gene lost 2 bases and the J gene lost 5 bases, with 15 bases spanning the gap. Germline V gene lookup returns CDR1 SGHTA and CDR2 FQGNSA. The chain's CDR3 is CASSLRTVGVYGYTF. For the CDR3, the DNA is TGTGCCAGCAGCTTAAGGACGGTCGGGGTATATGGCTACACCTTC.

This rearrangement joins TRBV10-3 to TRBJ1-3, with D possibly TRBD1 on 6 matching bases. There are 15 residues in the CDR3. Germline V CDR1 and CDR2: ENHRY, SYGVKD. The V gene lost 3 bases and the J gene lost 4 bases, with 13 bases spanning the gap. CDR3 loop: CAISDLDRLGNTIYF. In nucleotides, the CDR3 is TGTGCCATCAGTGACCTGGACAGACTGGGAAACACCATATATTTT.

This chain links TRBV5-1 with TRBJ2-7, with 8 positions matching TRBD1. This CDR3 is 13 amino acids long. The germline CDR1 and CDR2 sequences are SGHRS and YFSETQ. After removal of 2 bases from V and 6 bases from J, the junction contained 4 bases not matched to a gene. In DNA form, the CDR3 reads TGCGCCAGCAGCTTCGACAGGGGCCTCGAGCAGTACTTC. Translating gives CASSFDRGLEQYF. The full variable domain, with the rest looked up from reference TRBV5-1 and TRBJ2-7, is KAGVTQTPRYLIKTRGQQVTLSCSPISGHRSVSWYQQTPGQGLQFLFEYFSETQRNKGNFPGRFSGRQFSNSRSEMNVSTLELGDSALYLCASSFDRGLEQYFGPGTRLTVT.

This clone appeared a few times. The CDR3 reads CASRRQGDSPLHF. The CDR3 coding sequence is TGTGCCAGCAGGCGACAGGGGGACTCACCCCTCCACTTT. The V call is TRBV6-1, the J call TRBJ1-6; 9 positions match TRBD1. Germline CDR1 MNHNS, CDR2 SASEGT. V lost 6 bases and J lost 10; bases outside the gene matches: 4. There are 13 residues in the CDR3.

The gene calls are TRBV2 and TRBJ1-1, with unresolved D. The V end was cut by 6 bases, the J end by 1 base, with 9 bases between. The CDR3 has 13 amino acids. From germline, CDR1 is SNHLY and CDR2 FYNNEI. The CDR3 loop is CASRSKRNTEAFF. The DNA of the CDR3 is TGTGCCAGCAGAAGTAAGAGGAACACTGAAGCTTTCTTT. Variable domain in full (rest from reference TRBV2 and TRBJ1-1): EPEVTQTPSHQVTQMGQEVILRCVPISNHLYFYWYRQILGQKVEFLVSFYNNEISEKSEIFDDQFSVERPDGSNFTLKIRSTKLEDSAMYFCASRSKRNTEAFFGQGTRLTVV.

The chain carries TRBV5-1 and TRBJ2-3; the match to TRBD2 covers 11 bases. This CDR3 region has 15 residues. V lost 4 bases, J lost 4 bases, and 5 bases stayed unmatched. In germline, CDR1 is SGHRS, CDR2 YFSETQ. CDR3 coding DNA: TGCGCCAGCAGCCTTAGCGGGAGGGGCGCAGATACGCAGTATTTT. Its protein is CASSLSGRGADTQYF.

The rearrangement links TRBV11-3 to TRBJ2-7, with 7 bases aligning to TRBD2. The CDR3 contains 12 residues. The V gene's germline CDR1 is SGHNT and CDR2 YENEEA. J gave up 7 bases and V 5 bases, and 5 bases lay outside the gene matches. In DNA, the CDR3 is TGTGCCAGCAGCCCCCCGGGAGGAGAGCAGTACTTC. This codes for CASSPPGGEQYF.

The gene calls are TRBV13 and TRBJ1-1; D possibly corresponds to TRBD1 (5 bases). The length of the CDR3 is 16 residues. CDR1 is PRHDT, CDR2 FYEKMQ, per germline (reference sequence). V was pared by 6 bases and J by 5 bases, with 22 bases between. Here the CDR3 DNA reads TGTGCCAGCAGTTCAATGAACCGGGACTCAAGGACTGAAGCTTTCTTT. Its protein product is CASSSMNRDSRTEAFF.

The chain recombines TRBV6-6 with TRBJ2-2, with D perhaps matching TRBD1 (6 bases). V was cut by 6 bases and J by 3 bases, with 17 bases left in between. CDR3 length: 16 residues. In germline, CDR1 is MNHNY, CDR2 SVGAGI (reference sequence). CDR3 loop: CASSSRGTGYTGELFF. CDR3 DNA: TGTGCCAGCAGCTCCCGCGGAACAGGGTACACCGGGGAGCTGTTTTTT.

The chain recombines TRBV10-1 with TRBJ2-1, with 8 bases matching TRBD2. The CDR3 spans 14 residues. The germline V gene encodes CDR1 WNHNN and CDR2 SYGVQD (reference sequence). V lost 6 bases and J lost 0; bases outside the gene matches: 1. The CDR3 bases are TGCGCCAGCAGCAGCGGGAGCTCCTACAATGAGCAGTTCTTC. This codes for CASSSGSSYNEQFF.

V usage is TRBV5-1 and J usage is TRBJ1-5; D not resolved. Between the trimmed V and J ends, which lost 0 bases and 1 base, there was a span of 5 bases. CDR1 SGHRS and CDR2 YFSETQ come from the germline V gene. CDR3 length equals 14 residues. CDR3: CASSLDSSNQPQHF. CDR3 in DNA: TGCGCCAGCAGCTTGGACTCCAGCAATCAGCCCCAGCATTTT.

V gene TRBV7-9 combines with J gene TRBJ2-3, with TRBD1 matching over 8 bases. V gave up 1 base and J gave up 4 bases; unmatched junction bases: 7. CDR3 length: 16 residues. The germline CDR1 and CDR2 sequences are SEHNR and FQNEAQ (reference sequence). The CDR3 region has the DNA TGTGCCAGCAGCTTAGATCCCGGACAGGGTTCAGATACGCAGTATTTT. It translates to CASSLDPGQGSDTQYF.

The chain employs TRBV6-4 and TRBJ2-3, with D perhaps matching TRBD2 (6 bases). The CDR3 has 13 residues. Germline values: CDR1 MRHNA, CDR2 SNTAGT. Trimming pared 6 bases from V and 7 bases from J, leaving 14 bases between. The CDR3 protein is CASRTPGLNTQYF. In nucleotides, the CDR3 is TGTGCCAGCAGGACCCCGGGACTCAATACGCAGTATTTT.

CDR3 sequence: CASRQKSGGRETQYF. Here the CDR3 DNA reads TGTGCCAGCAGACAAAAATCGGGGGGAAGGGAGACCCAGTACTTC. The V call is TRBV2, the J call TRBJ2-5, with 7 positions matching TRBD2. Germline assignment: CDR1 SNHLY and CDR2 FYNNEI. The CDR3 contains 15 residues. V was pared by 6 bases and J by 5 bases, with 12 bases of the junction left unmatched.

The gene calls are TRBV30 and TRBJ1-4, with a tentative D call TRBD1 (6 bases). This CDR3 spans 13 amino acids. V was shortened by 7 bases and J by 7 bases, with 16 bases between the two germline ends. Germline CDR1 reads GTSNPN; CDR2 reads SVGIG (reference sequence). The CDR3 sequence is CASEQGWSEKLFF. For the CDR3, the DNA is TGTGCCTCAGAACAGGGTTGGAGTGAAAAACTGTTTTTT.

The sample holds one count of this clone. This chain links TRBV6-5 with TRBJ1-2, with 10 bases fitting TRBD1. The V gene's germline CDR1 is MNHEY and CDR2 SVGAGI. CDR3 length: 16 residues. The J segment lost 4 bases and the V segment lost 2 bases, leaving 7 bases of the junction unmatched. The CDR3 region has the DNA TGTGCCAGCAGTTACCCTGGGACAGGGGATCCCTATGGCTACACCTTC. This gives the protein CASSYPGTGDPYGYTF.

V gene TRBV27 combines with J gene TRBJ2-6; no firm D call. The CDR3 loop spans 15 amino acids. Trimming left V 8 bases short and J 0 bases short, with 11 bases between. CDR1 MNHEY and CDR2 SMNVEV come from the germline V gene (reference sequence). CDR3 DNA: TGTGCCAGCGGCCAGATAACCTCTGGGGCCAACGTCCTGACTTTC. This codes for CASGQITSGANVLTF.

This clone was seen only a few times. CDR3 nucleotides: TGCGCCAGCAGCCAAAGGACAGGGCTTGAAAAACTGTTTTTT. It translates to CASSQRTGLEKLFF. This chain connects TRBV5-1 to TRBJ1-4; TRBD1 aligns across 8 bases. Germline V CDR1 and CDR2: SGHRS, YFSETQ. V dropped 4 bases and J dropped 7; count of bases not matched to a gene: 6. CDR3 size: 14 residues.

As concerns this clone: Other DNA sequences from this sample encode an identical CDR3 as well. The V gene is TRBV29-1, the J gene TRBJ1-1; no definite D call. This CDR3 has 11 amino acids. Germline V lookup: CDR1 SQVTM, CDR2 ANQGSEA. The V end lost 6 bases, the J end lost 2 bases, and 7 bases lay between the germline ends. The CDR3 loop is CSVQSNTEAFF. CDR3 nucleotide sequence: TGCAGCGTCCAAAGCAACACTGAAGCTTTCTTT.